This T cell receptor (beta chain) was captured by sequencing in a study of patients and donors after allogeneic stem cell transplantation. CDR3 size: 16 residues. V dropped 1 base and J dropped 6 bases, with 13 bases sitting between them. The V gene's germline CDR1 is MGHRA and CDR2 YSYEKL. TCRdb re-called the RT-PCR reads with MiXCR, one entry per CDR3 protein. Among hundreds of thousands of distinct CDR3 sequences listed, about 37% were seen once. J is TRBJ1-6 and V is TRBV4-1, with D uncertain. The TCR originated in a human donor who was either an allogeneic HSCT recipient or a stem cell or donor lymphocyte infusion donor (not recorded which). It is not recorded whose cells these are; they may come from a transplant donor. Sequenced sample: blood, either unsorted or a sorted T cell fraction (not recorded which). The CDR3 protein is CASSQAGSYTNSPLHF. For the CDR3, the DNA is TGCGCCAGCAGCCAAGCCGGGTCATATACTAATTCACCCCTCCACTTT.